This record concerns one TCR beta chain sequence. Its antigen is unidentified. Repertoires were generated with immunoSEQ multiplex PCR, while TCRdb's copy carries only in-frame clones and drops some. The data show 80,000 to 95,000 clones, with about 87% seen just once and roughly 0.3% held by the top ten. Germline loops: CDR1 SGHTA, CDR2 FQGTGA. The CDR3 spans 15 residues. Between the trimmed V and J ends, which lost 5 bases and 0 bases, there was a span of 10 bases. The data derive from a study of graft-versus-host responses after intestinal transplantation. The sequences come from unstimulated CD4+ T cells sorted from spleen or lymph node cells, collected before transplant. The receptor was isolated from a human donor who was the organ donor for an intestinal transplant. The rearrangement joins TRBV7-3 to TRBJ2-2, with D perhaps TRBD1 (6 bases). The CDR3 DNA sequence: TGTGCCAGCAGCCCCAGGGGCCCGAACACCGGGGAGCTGTTTTTT. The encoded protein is CASSPRGPNTGELFF.